One and the same sample provided the 30 T cell receptor beta chains below, sequenced in a study of T cell responses to AZD1222 COVID-19 vaccine. Here immunoSEQ multiplex PCR was the method, and the copy in TCRdb shows in-frame clones only, minus some. In the table there are 120,000 to 150,000 clones, about 92% of which are singletons. The sample here was peripheral blood, taken 28 days after the second AZD1222 dose. These receptors were taken from an adult who received the AZD1222 COVID-19 vaccine.

The chain links TRBV2 to TRBJ1-6; D not resolved. This CDR3 contains 15 residues. Germline values: CDR1 SNHLY, CDR2 FYNNEI. Trimming removed 0 bases from V and 6 bases from J, with 9 bases in between. CDR3 nucleotide sequence: TGTGCCAGCAGTGAAGCTACCACCATTAATTCACCCCTCCACTTT. Protein product: CASSEATTINSPLHF.

This chain links TRBV19 with TRBJ1-5; D unclear. The CDR3 is 15 amino acids. V was cut by 8 bases and J by 0 bases, with 14 bases left in between. Germline CDR1 and CDR2: LNHDA and SQIVND (reference sequence). The CDR3 sequence: CASGENLLSNQPQHF. In DNA, the CDR3 is TGTGCCAGTGGGGAGAACCTTCTTAGCAATCAGCCCCAGCATTTT.

The chain is built from TRBV4-3 and TRBJ2-6, with a weak D call TRBD2 (6 bases). V was pared by 1 base and J by 3 bases, with 7 bases between. Germline CDR1 reads LGHNA; CDR2 reads YSLEER. The CDR3 has 15 amino acids. CDR3 DNA: TGCGCCAGCAGCCAAGGGGGAGGTGGGGCCAACGTCCTGACTTTC. It is translated as CASSQGGGGANVLTF.

The chain has TRBV7-2 and TRBJ1-2; 7 bases line up with TRBD1. V shed 1 base and J 1 base; nucleotides not matched to a gene: 6. Germline V gives CDR1 SGHTA, CDR2 FQGNSA. This CDR3 has 16 residues. The CDR3 sequence: CASSLDGTVSNYGYTF. In DNA form, the CDR3 reads TGTGCCAGCAGCTTAGACGGGACAGTTAGTAACTATGGCTACACCTTC.

The chain uses TRBV7-2 and TRBJ2-4; TRBD1 or TRBD2 may be the D gene (5 bases each). The CDR3 runs to 16 residues. Germline V gene lookup returns CDR1 SGHTA and CDR2 FQGNSA. V gave up 6 bases and J gave up 3 bases, with 18 bases separating them. The CDR3 reads CASRPRGASFKNIQYF. The CDR3 DNA reads TGTGCCAGCAGACCGAGGGGTGCCTCCTTCAAAAACATTCAGTACTTC.

V and J are TRBV28 and TRBJ2-3, with D perhaps matching TRBD1 (6 bases). Germline V gives CDR1 MDHEN, CDR2 SYDVKM. This CDR3 is 15 amino acids long. V gave up 6 bases and J gave up 6 bases, with 19 bases separating them. CDR3 sequence (DNA): TGTGCCAGCAGCCTAACCGGGACAACGCGCGATACGCAGTATTTT. Translated, it gives CASSLTGTTRDTQYF. Drawing the rest from reference TRBV28 and TRBJ2-3, the complete variable domain is DVKVTQSSRYLVKRTGEKVFLECVQDMDHENMFWYRQDPGLGLRLIYFSYDVKMKEKGDIPEGYSVSREKKERFSLILESASTNQTSMYLCASSLTGTTRDTQYFGPGTRLTVL.

This sequence joins TRBV5-6 and TRBJ2-2; weak D call: TRBD1 (5 bases). CDR1 is SGHDT, CDR2 YYEEEE, per germline. The CDR3 is 17 amino acids. V lost 2 bases and J lost 2, with 16 bases in between. This chain's CDR3 is CASSFRSGYSNTGELFF. DNA of the CDR3: TGTGCCAGCAGCTTCCGTTCAGGGTATAGTAACACCGGGGAGCTGTTTTTT.

The sample holds a few counts of this clone. The chain joins TRBV2 to TRBJ2-1; 10 positions agree with TRBD2. The germline gives CDR1 SNHLY, CDR2 FYNNEI. The CDR3 extends over 14 amino acids. J lost 10 bases, V lost 7 bases, and 10 bases had no gene match. CDR3 coding DNA: TGTGCCAGCATTGGACTAGCGGCTTCAGGGGAGCAGTTCTTC. It yields the protein CASIGLAASGEQFF.

The V call is TRBV30, the J call TRBJ2-7, with D possibly TRBD2 on 5 matching bases. The CDR3 is 15 residues long. CDR1 is GTSNPN, CDR2 SVGIG, per germline (reference sequence). Trimming left V 3 bases short and J 9 bases short, with 24 bases between. The CDR3 nucleotides read TGTGCCTGGAGATTGCCCCTGGGTTACAGAGGAGGGCAGTACTTC. It yields the protein CAWRLPLGYRGGQYF.

The rearrangement joins TRBV19 to TRBJ1-1; 8 nucleotides line up with TRBD1. The CDR3 length is 15 residues. CDR1 and CDR2 (germline): LNHDA, SQIVND (reference sequence). V dropped 3 bases and J dropped 6; count of bases not matched to a gene: 9. The CDR3 reads CASSIFPDRDAEAFF. Here the CDR3 DNA reads TGTGCCAGTAGTATCTTTCCGGACAGGGACGCTGAAGCTTTCTTT.

The genes are TRBV4-1 and TRBJ1-1; D is unclear. The germline V gene has CDR1 MGHRA and CDR2 YSYEKL. With 5 bases removed from V and 4 bases from J, the gap between germline ends came to 29 bases. This CDR3 is 19 amino acids long. Here the CDR3 DNA reads TGCGCCAGCAGCTCCCAGCTTCCCCCGCGACAAAATAGGCGCACTGAAGCTTTCTTT. Its protein product is CASSSQLPPRQNRRTEAFF.

This chain connects TRBV6-5 to TRBJ2-2; weak D call: TRBD1 (5 bases). Germline V lookup: CDR1 MNHEY, CDR2 SVGAGI. Trimming removed 11 bases at V and 0 bases at J, with 10 bases between. This CDR3 is built from 13 residues. The CDR3 nucleotides read TGTGCCTTAGGGGCGGCGAACACCGGGGAGCTGTTTTTT. This sequence encodes CALGAANTGELFF.

The chain combines TRBV6-4 with TRBJ2-3, with 10 bases matching TRBD1. The CDR3 consists of 13 residues. Trimming removed 6 bases from V and 9 bases from J; junction bases left unmatched: 6. Germline V gives CDR1 MRHNA, CDR2 SNTAGT. CDR3 region: CASSAEDRGTQYF. CDR3 sequence (DNA): TGTGCCAGCAGCGCAGAGGACAGGGGGACGCAGTATTTT.

J is TRBJ2-1 and V is TRBV6-2 or TRBV6-3, with D hard to call. Between the trimmed V and J ends, which lost 2 bases and 8 bases, there was a span of 10 bases. Germline CDR1 and CDR2: MNHEY and SVGEGT. This CDR3 has 13 amino acids. The CDR3 protein is CASSYQTTDEQFF. As DNA, the CDR3 is TGTGCCAGCAGTTACCAAACTACGGATGAGCAGTTCTTC.

This clone turned up a few times. The J gene is TRBJ2-7, the V gene TRBV6-5; 11 positions agree with TRBD1. The CDR3 consists of 16 residues. V was pared by 0 bases and J by 10 bases, with 11 bases of the junction left unmatched. CDR1 is MNHEY, CDR2 SVGAGI, per germline. Written as DNA, the CDR3 is TGTGCCAGCAGTTACTCTAGGACAGGGGGCCAGGCGAAACAGTACTTC. It specifies CASSYSRTGGQAKQYF.

This sequence joins TRBV4-3 and TRBJ1-1; D not certain. Germline V CDR1 and CDR2: LGHNA, YSLEER. The CDR3 has 15 amino acids. V lost 1 base to trimming and J lost 1 base, with 10 bases between them. The CDR3 loop is CASSQGTQKNTEAFF. CDR3 in DNA: TGCGCCAGCAGCCAAGGGACCCAGAAGAACACTGAAGCTTTCTTT.

The chain has TRBV6-4 and TRBJ2-1; tentatively, D is TRBD1 (7 bases). The V gene's germline CDR1 is MRHNA and CDR2 SNTAGT. Trimming stripped 5 bases from V and 3 bases from J, with 17 bases between. The CDR3 has 16 amino acids. CDR3 bases: TGTGCCAGCAGTCCTACGGACAGGCGGGGCTACAATGAGCAGTTCTTC. Residues: CASSPTDRRGYNEQFF.

V gene TRBV25-1 combines with J gene TRBJ2-2, with unresolved D. CDR1 and CDR2 from the germline V gene are MGHDK and SYGVNS. Trimming pared 6 bases from V and 8 bases from J, leaving 4 bases between. This CDR3 has 10 amino acids. CDR3 bases: TGTGCCAGCAGCCTTGGGGAGCTGTTTTTT. Encoded protein: CASSLGELFF.

In its sample, this clone was seen once. The rearrangement links TRBV27 to TRBJ1-5; D is ambiguous. The CDR3 spans 12 residues. The germline V gene encodes CDR1 MNHEY and CDR2 SMNVEV (reference sequence). V was pared by 5 bases and J by 0 bases, with 2 bases between. The CDR3 sequence: CASSTSNQPQHF. As DNA, the CDR3 is TGTGCCAGCAGTACTAGCAATCAGCCCCAGCATTTT.

The rearrangement joins TRBV9 to TRBJ2-7, with 8 positions matching TRBD2. This CDR3 has 15 residues. Germline CDR1 is SGDLS and CDR2 is YYNGEE. V shed 0 bases and J 1 base; nucleotides not matched to a gene: 3. The CDR3 here is CASSVAGGGSYEQYF. The CDR3 region has the DNA TGTGCCAGCAGCGTAGCGGGCGGGGGGTCCTACGAGCAGTACTTC.

The J gene is TRBJ2-4, the V gene TRBV9, with TRBD2 matching over 7 bases. The CDR3 is 14 residues long. The germline V gene has CDR1 SGDLS and CDR2 YYNGEE. With 1 base clipped from V and 8 bases from J, the junction kept 6 bases outside the gene matches. CDR3 DNA: TGTGCCAGCAGCGTACGAGCCGCGGGGGACATTCAGTACTTC. It is translated as CASSVRAAGDIQYF.

The V gene is TRBV29-1, the J gene TRBJ2-1; 7 bases match TRBD1. Germline trimming cut 0 bases from V and 0 bases from J; bases unmatched to any gene: 5. This CDR3 has 16 residues. Germline loops: CDR1 SQVTM, CDR2 ANQGSEA. The DNA of the CDR3 is TGCAGCGTTGAAGATCCCGACAGGGACTCCTACAATGAGCAGTTCTTC. This encodes CSVEDPDRDSYNEQFF.

V is TRBV19 and J is TRBJ2-2; no firm D call. The CDR3 loop spans 13 amino acids. V lost 5 bases, J lost 2 bases, and 6 bases lay in between. Germline lookup yields CDR1 LNHDA and CDR2 SQIVND (reference sequence). The CDR3, as DNA: TGTGCCAGTAGTGACACAAACACCGGGGAGCTGTTTTTT. Protein sequence: CASSDTNTGELFF. Full variable domain (rest looked up from reference TRBV19 and TRBJ2-2): DGGITQSPKYLFRKEGQNVTLSCEQNLNHDAMYWYRQDPGQGLRLIYYSQIVNDFQKGDIAEGYSVSREKKESFPLTVTSAQKNPTAFYLCASSDTNTGELFFGEGSRLTVL.

The V gene is TRBV5-1, the J gene TRBJ1-2; D is unclear. The CDR3 extends over 13 amino acids. Trimming pared 4 bases from V and 4 bases from J, leaving 11 bases between. Germline assignment: CDR1 SGHRS and CDR2 YFSETQ. The CDR3 region is CASSPNSGYGYTF. CDR3 nucleotide sequence: TGCGCCAGCAGCCCTAACTCAGGCTATGGCTACACCTTC. The variable domain in full, completed from reference TRBV5-1 and TRBJ1-2, reads KAGVTQTPRYLIKTRGQQVTLSCSPISGHRSVSWYQQTPGQGLQFLFEYFSETQRNKGNFPGRFSGRQFSNSRSEMNVSTLELGDSALYLCASSPNSGYGYTFGSGTRLTVV.

Only one count was recorded for this clone. V and J are TRBV9 and TRBJ2-2; possibly TRBD1 for D (6 bases). Trimming pared 2 bases from V and 0 bases from J, leaving 8 bases between. Germline assignment: CDR1 SGDLS and CDR2 YYNGEE. CDR3 length equals 15 residues. The CDR3 region has the DNA TGTGCCAGCAGCGTCGGGACAACGAACACCGGGGAGCTGTTTTTT. Residues: CASSVGTTNTGELFF.

V usage is TRBV7-2 and J usage is TRBJ2-1; D unresolved. From germline, CDR1 is SGHTA and CDR2 FQGNSA. With 0 bases removed from V and 6 bases from J, the gap between germline ends came to 0 bases. The CDR3 is 11 residues long. As DNA, the CDR3 is TGTGCCAGCAGCTTAGCCAATGAGCAGTTCTTC. This gives the protein CASSLANEQFF.

Concerning this clone itself: In the same sample, other DNA sequences code for this CDR3. This chain uses TRBV3-1 (or the pseudogene TRBV3-2) with TRBJ1-5; D is unresolved. This CDR3 has 13 amino acids. In germline, CDR1 is LGHDT, CDR2 YNNKEL (reference sequence). The V and J ends lost 0 bases and 4 bases respectively, with 4 bases between them. The CDR3: CASSQDGNQPQHF. CDR3 coding DNA: TGTGCCAGCAGCCAAGACGGTAATCAGCCCCAGCATTTT.

CDR3 loop: CAISEGGDTEAFF. The CDR3 nucleotides read TGTGCCATCAGTGAAGGTGGGGACACTGAAGCTTTCTTT. The V and J genes are TRBV10-3 and TRBJ1-1; D remains ambiguous. Trimming pared 3 bases from V and 3 bases from J, leaving 8 bases between. CDR3 length equals 13 residues. Per the germline V gene, CDR1 is ENHRY and CDR2 is SYGVKD.

V is TRBV24-1 and J is TRBJ2-1; 8 bases match TRBD1. Germline CDR1 reads KGHDR; CDR2 reads SFDVKD. CDR3 length: 16 amino acids. The J segment lost 0 bases and the V segment lost 4 bases, leaving 4 bases of the junction unmatched. The CDR3 protein is CATSDQQGGSYNEQFF. The DNA of the CDR3 is TGTGCCACCAGTGACCAACAGGGGGGCTCCTACAATGAGCAGTTCTTC.

The chain carries TRBV7-2 and TRBJ2-5; TRBD2 aligns across 13 bases. Looked up from germline, CDR1 is SGHTA and CDR2 is FQGNSA. This CDR3 comprises 16 residues. Unmatched junction bases numbered 6, after V lost 5 bases and J lost 3 bases. The CDR3 nucleotides read TGTGCCAGCAGCATAAGACTAGCGGGAGGAGAAGAGACCCAGTACTTC. Encoded protein: CASSIRLAGGEETQYF.